This T cell receptor beta chain is drawn from a study of OX40 agonist ivuxolimab in advanced cancers. Across the whole study: With a range of roughly 23 to 85, age averaged about 58 years, and 65% to 85% were male.

CDR1 MGHRA and CDR2 YSYEKL come from the germline V gene. The CDR3 spans 14 residues. The V end lost 1 base, the J end lost 2 bases, and 9 bases lay between the germline ends. A note on this clone: As yet, its antigen is unknown.

Profiled with immunoSEQ multiplex PCR; TCRdb holds only in-frame clones, not every one. The sample holds approximately 14,000 clones; 50% to 75% are singletons and the top ten take around 7.7%. The study's findings and limits: No determination was made of the antigen specificity of the expanded peripheral T cells.

This TCR came from an adult with an advanced solid tumor such as melanoma, head and neck, liver or kidney cancer. J is TRBJ2-7 and V is TRBV4-1, with a weak D call TRBD2 (5 bases). The sequencing here drew on CD4+ or CD8+ T cells sorted from blood, taken in a trial of the OX40 agonist ivuxolimab. The CDR3 nucleotides are TGCGCCAGCAGCCAAGGTTACGGGACCTACGAGCAGTACTTC. Translated: CASSQGYGTYEQYF.